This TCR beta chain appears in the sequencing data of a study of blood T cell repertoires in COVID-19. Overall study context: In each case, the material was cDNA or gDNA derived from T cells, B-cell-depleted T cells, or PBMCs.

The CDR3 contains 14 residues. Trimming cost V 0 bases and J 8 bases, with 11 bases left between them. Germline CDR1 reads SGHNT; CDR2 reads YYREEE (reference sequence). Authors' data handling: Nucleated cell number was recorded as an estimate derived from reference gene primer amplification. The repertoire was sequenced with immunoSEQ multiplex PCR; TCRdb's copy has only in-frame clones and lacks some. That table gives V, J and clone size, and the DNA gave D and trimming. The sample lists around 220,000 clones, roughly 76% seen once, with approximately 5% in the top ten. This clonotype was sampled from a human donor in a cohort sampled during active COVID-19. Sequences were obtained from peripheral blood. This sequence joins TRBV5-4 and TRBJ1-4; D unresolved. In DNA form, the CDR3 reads TGTGCCAGCAGCTTGGCGGCGGGTGGAGAAAAACTGTTTTTT. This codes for CASSLAAGGEKLFF.